These T cell receptor beta chains were read from a single sample in a study of T cells in Graves' hyperthyroidism and ophthalmopathy. TCRdb redid the calling of the multiplex PCR reads with MiXCR, one entry per CDR3 protein. The sample holds over 700,000 distinct CDR3 sequences; about 38% are singletons and the top ten take about 8.9%. The specimen sequenced was blood. All receptors come from a man younger than 35 with Graves' hyperthyroidism. Each CDR3 is given with its conserved first and last residue. The D gene is left open where the match is weak. The size of a clone is reported for some rows only, either as once, few or many, or as a class for expanded clones.

.,.,14,TRBV5-8,TRBJ2-7,TGTGCCAGCAGTGGTTTAGGGCTTGAAGGGGAGCAGTACTTC,CASSGLGLEGEQYF
.,TRBD2,16,TRBV6-5,TRBJ2-7,TGTGCCAGCAGTTACTCGGCTAGCGGGAGACACAACGAGCAGTACTTC,CASSYSASGRHNEQYF
.,.,15,TRBV5-1,TRBJ2-3,TGCGCCAGCAGCTTGGCCGGCACTAGCACAGATACGCAGTATTTT,CASSLAGTSTDTQYF
many,.,14,TRBV19,TRBJ1-6,TGTGCCAGTAGTATGGGACGGCATAATTCACCCCTCCACTTT,CASSMGRHNSPLHF
.,TRBD2,15,TRBV7-9,TRBJ2-7,TGTGCCAGCAGCTTAGAGTCTAGCGGGGTCTGGGAGCAGTACTTC,CASSLESSGVWEQYF
.,.,13,TRBV9,TRBJ2-7,TGTGCCAGCAGCCAAGAGAATAGGCGCGAGCAGTACTTC,CASSQENRREQYF
.,.,15,TRBV5-1,TRBJ1-1,TGTGCCACCAGCAGAGATCTGGGCCCTAACACTGAAGCTTTCTTT,CATSRDLGPNTEAFF
many,TRBD1,14,TRBV9,TRBJ1-1,TGTGCCAGCAGCGTACAGGGGGCTGGGACTGAAGCTTTCTTT,CASSVQGAGTEAFF
.,.,13,TRBV6-1,TRBJ2-7,TGTGCCAGCGTCGGGTCAGCGAGCTACGAGCAGTACTTC,CASVGSASYEQYF
many,.,15,TRBV10-3,TRBJ1-5,TGTGCCATCAGTGAGTCAGAGGGGCCCGGTGAGCCCCAGCATTTT,CAISESEGPGEPQHF
.,.,15,TRBV7-2,TRBJ2-5,TGTGCCAGCAGCCTAAGCGGCGGTATAGCGGAGACCCAGTACTTC,CASSLSGGIAETQYF
many,.,17,TRBV5-1,TRBJ2-7,TGCGCCAGCAGCCTCGGCGCACGGGGACTCACCTCCGGCGAGCAGTACTTC,CASSLGARGLTSGEQYF
.,.,16,TRBV10-3,TRBJ1-5,TGTGCCAGCAGCGAAAACGGGAGATTCATGAATCAGCCCCAGCATTTT,CASSENGRFMNQPQHF
many,.,12,TRBV29-1,TRBJ1-1,TGCAGCGTTACCAGGTTGAACACTGAAGCTTTCTTT,CSVTRLNTEAFF
many,TRBD1,15,TRBV7-7,TRBJ2-2,TGTGCTAGCCGCAAGGGACAGGGGAACACCGGGGAGCTGTTTTTT,CASRKGQGNTGELFF
many,TRBD1,13,TRBV10-3,TRBJ2-7,TGTGCCATCACATCAGGGGGACCCTACGAGCAGTACTTC,CAITSGGPYEQYF
.,.,14,TRBV15,TRBJ2-7,TGTGCCACCAGCAGCTTGAGCTCTTCCTACGAGCAGTACTTC,CATSSLSSSYEQYF
many,TRBD1,13,TRBV5-1,TRBJ1-2,TGCGCCAGCAGCCAGGGACAGCTTTATGGCTACACCTTC,CASSQGQLYGYTF
.,TRBD1,13,TRBV19,TRBJ2-3,TGTGCCAGTAGCAAACAGGGGGCGGATACGCAGTATTTT,CASSKQGADTQYF
many,.,13,TRBV7-9,TRBJ2-7,TGTGCCAGCAGCCAATCTTCTTGGGACGAGCAGTACTTC,CASSQSSWDEQYF
few,.,14,TRBV9,TRBJ1-2,TGTGCCAGCAGCGTAGAACAGGCCCCCTATGGCTACACCTTC,CASSVEQAPYGYTF
once,.,16,TRBV7-8,TRBJ1-6,TGTGCCAGCAGCCCTCGGGGCGGGACTGCGAATTCACCCCTCCACTTT,CASSPRGGTANSPLHF
many,TRBD1,14,TRBV20-1,TRBJ1-2,TGCAGTGCTTGGGACAGCTACTCCCCTCTTCGCTACACCTTC,CSAWDSYSPLRYTF
few,.,13,TRBV6-5,TRBJ2-5,TGTGCCACCTACAGGGTTCGGTGGGAGACCCAGTACTTC,CATYRVRWETQYF
many,.,14,TRBV7-2,TRBJ2-7,TGTGCCAGCAGCGAGTCGTCTTACTCCTACGAGCAGTACTTC,CASSESSYSYEQYF
.,.,14,TRBV2,TRBJ1-3,TGTGCCAGCAGTGGGAGGGAAACTGGAAACACCATATATTTT,CASSGRETGNTIYF
few,.,13,TRBV20-1,TRBJ2-7,TGCAGTGCTAGAGGGGACGGGATCTACGAGCAGTACTTC,CSARGDGIYEQYF
.,.,14,TRBV25-1,TRBJ1-1,TGTGCCAGCAGTGAAACGGCTGTGAACACTGAAGCTTTCTTT,CASSETAVNTEAFF
.,.,14,TRBV7-6,TRBJ1-4,TGTGCCAGCAGCTTAAAAGCTGGGGATGAAAAACTGTTTTTT,CASSLKAGDEKLFF
few,.,14,TRBV7-2,TRBJ2-7,TGTGCCAGCAGCGGGGCCTATCGGGCCTACGAGCAGTACTTC,CASSGAYRAYEQYF
many,.,12,TRBV19,TRBJ1-3,TGTGCCAGTAAGGGGTCTGGAAACACCATATATTTT,CASKGSGNTIYF
.,.,15,TRBV7-2,TRBJ1-6,TGTGCCAGCAGCTCAGTCGCGGGAGCAAATTCACCCCTCCACTTT,CASSSVAGANSPLHF
.,.,15,TRBV9,TRBJ1-1,TGTGCCAGCAGCGTAGCGGACAATGCCTTTGATGAAGCTTTCTTT,CASSVADNAFDEAFF
.,TRBD1,15,TRBV20-1,TRBJ2-5,TGCAGTGCTAGAGATCCGAAGGGGACAGTGGGGACCCAGTACTTC,CSARDPKGTVGTQYF
many,TRBD2,15,TRBV24-1,TRBJ2-5,TGTGCCACCAGTGACAAGCGGGGGTACCAAGAGACCCAGTACTTC,CATSDKRGYQETQYF
.,.,12,TRBV12-3/TRBV12-4,TRBJ2-7,TGTGCTAGTGGTTTTGGACTCTACGAGCAGTACTTC,CASGFGLYEQYF
many,TRBD1,13,TRBV20-1,TRBJ1-2,TGCAGTGCGCGGGAGGGACAGGGTTATGGCTACACCTTC,CSAREGQGYGYTF
.,.,13,TRBV15,TRBJ1-1,TGTGCCACCAGCAGAGCATCGGAGGCTGAAGCTTTCTTT,CATSRASEAEAFF
few,.,16,TRBV12-3/TRBV12-4,TRBJ1-1,TGTGCCAGCAGTTTTCGGGGGGGCCGGATGAACACTGAAGCTTTCTTT,CASSFRGGRMNTEAFF
.,.,14,TRBV19,TRBJ2-7,TGTGCCAGTAGTATAAGGATGTACACCGGGGAGCTGTACTTC,CASSIRMYTGELYF
many,.,14,TRBV7-9,TRBJ2-7,TGTGCCAGCAGCTCCCAGTACAGCTCCTACGAGCAGTACTTC,CASSSQYSSYEQYF
many,.,10,TRBV20-1,TRBJ2-7,TGCAGTGCCTGGGGGGAAGAGCAGTACTTC,CSAWGEEQYF
few,.,13,TRBV15,TRBJ2-1,TGTGCCACCAGCAGAGAACCTATCCATGAGCAGTTCTTC,CATSREPIHEQFF
few,.,15,TRBV4-1,TRBJ1-1,TGTGCCAGCACTGTCTCAGGGACTTTGAACACTGAAGCTTTCTTT,CASTVSGTLNTEAFF
.,TRBD1,15,TRBV19,TRBJ1-1,TGTGCCAGTAGATACACAGGGGGCCCCCACACTGAAGCTTTCTTT,CASRYTGGPHTEAFF
many,.,13,TRBV20-1,TRBJ1-1,TGCAGTGCGGGGGGGGAGTGGGGCACTGAAGCTTTCTTT,CSAGGEWGTEAFF
.,.,17,TRBV19,TRBJ2-7,TGTGCCAGTAGTATGGGACCGAGGGCAACTTTGACCTACGAGCAGTACTTC,CASSMGPRATLTYEQYF
.,.,14,TRBV15,TRBJ2-2,TGTGCCACCAGCTTGGCGGCAGGAACCGGGGAGCTGTTTTTT,CATSLAAGTGELFF
.,.,15,TRBV4-1,TRBJ2-7,TGCGCCAGCAGCCAGGGTTCGGATAGCTCCTACGAGCAGTACTTC,CASSQGSDSSYEQYF
.,.,15,TRBV12-3/TRBV12-4,TRBJ1-5,TGTGCTAGTGGTTTAAATGACAGGAGCAATCAGCCCCAGCATTTT,CASGLNDRSNQPQHF
.,.,15,TRBV4-1,TRBJ1-1,TGCGCCAGCAGCGGGGGGGGAAGGGGGACCACTGAAGCTTTCTTT,CASSGGGRGTTEAFF
.,.,15,TRBV5-1,TRBJ2-7,TGCGCCAGCAGCAACCCCGGGGGGCTTGCCTACGAGCAGTACTTC,CASSNPGGLAYEQYF
many,.,12,TRBV2,TRBJ2-7,TGTGCCAGTGGACTAAGGAGCTACGAGCAGTACTTC,CASGLRSYEQYF
once,.,13,TRBV7-2,TRBJ2-2,TGTGCCAGCTTAGGGGCAGGTTCCGGGGAGCTGTTTTTT,CASLGAGSGELFF
.,.,17,TRBV13,TRBJ2-5,TGTGCCAGCAGCTTGAGACAGGCGGGCTTTATCCAAGAGACCCAGTACTTC,CASSLRQAGFIQETQYF
.,.,15,TRBV7-3,TRBJ2-2,TGTGCCAGCAGCTTGAGTGCGGGGAACACCGGGGAGCTGTTTTTT,CASSLSAGNTGELFF
.,TRBD2,14,TRBV7-6,TRBJ2-7,TGTGCCAGCAGTTACCTAGCGGGCCCCTACGAGCAGTACTTC,CASSYLAGPYEQYF